This T cell receptor (beta chain) derives from a study of cytomegalovirus exposure and HLA in healthy donors (dated by TCRdb to the late 2010s). Notes on the research overall: An earlier analysis of 587 of the donors reported 276 Gb of sequence data and 117 million unique TCR beta sequences obtained from approximately 180 million T cells. About 310 gigabases of sequencing data and approximately 80 million unique TCR sequences were included in an early release covering around 600 HLA-typed donors. Among the roughly 380 genotyped donors, approximately 81% belonged to the genetic ancestry cluster associated with self-reported Caucasian donors. The study was designed to test whether signatures of past pathogen exposure could be identified by cataloging public T cell receptors. The study used immunosequencing to profile the T cell repertoires of 670 or so subjects and linked those repertoires to cytomegalovirus serostatus. Besides the first cohort of roughly 660 subjects, a separate validation cohort made up of 95 to 150 different subjects was used. The study combined high-throughput TCR immunosequencing, statistical association of individual TCRs with disease status, and machine learning to predict cytomegalovirus infection status. In a later analysis, previously published TCR beta repertoires from some 640 donors were re-analyzed and high-resolution HLA genotyping was added so that TCR occurrence patterns could be studied. Rather than drawing on any new phenotypic data, the later analysis identified candidate immune exposures from TCR beta sequences and the way those sequences occurred across donors. An earlier analysis of approximately 500 of the donors applied high-throughput TCR beta sequencing to assess whether each TCR beta V gene segment acted as functional or pseudogenic. Donor age, sex, ethnicity and CMV serostatus were compiled together with the repertoire data. A later genetic analysis used genome-wide SNP genotypes for about three fifths of the roughly 700 donors, treating that subset as a discovery cohort. Every repertoire in the discovery cohort had been generated on one and the same sequencing platform. HLA typing included class I and class II loci at four-digit resolution. The number of typed donors differed by locus: about 620-640 for A, B, C, DRB1 and DQB1; some 500 for DQA1; 606 for DPA1; and about 470 for DPB1. Roughly 5 DR-DQ haplotypes were handled as single units for association and clustering, since linkage in the cohort was strong. Among around 400 genotyped donors of the cohort, an average of approximately 240,000 unique TCR beta nucleotide sequences was sequenced per donor, of which roughly 17% were non-productive. General conclusions and limits of the study: According to a later genetic analysis, donors in an Asian-associated ancestry cluster had fewer N-insertions in productive TCRs than the roughly 670-donor mean. A further reported finding was that TCR beta sequences accurately predicted the HLA-A and HLA-B alleles for most subjects in the first cohort. In an earlier analysis of over 550 of the donors, most TCR beta V segments were observed in productive rearrangements about 87% or about 30% of the time, broadly matching IMGT annotations. Most TCR sequences were seen in very few donors, while some public TCRs were found in many individuals. Compared with equally common non-associated chains, HLA-associated TCR beta chains in a later analysis were more clonally expanded and had lower generation probabilities. The authors suggested that the approach could potentially be generalized to other disease states and immunological phenotypes. A cluster of highly shared sequence variants was judged likely to be a technical artifact of the sequencing pipeline. Cytomegalovirus status was reported to be diagnosed by the classifier with high specificity and sensitivity in both the original and validation cohorts. A few of the identified cytomegalovirus-associated TCR beta chains were confirmed in vitro to be specific for cytomegalovirus antigens. Correlated functional status among segregating V segments might be attributable to linkage disequilibrium, but an unknown experimental factor could not be ruled out. The 87-base-pair reads could not distinguish some IMGT-functional V segments, including TRBV6-2 and TRBV6-3, so those segments were excluded. According to a later analysis, most CMV-associated TCR beta chains appeared to be HLA-restricted, and the HLA associations seemed to be driven largely by CMV exposure. The study gave a list of under 200 TCR beta chains associated with cytomegalovirus. The cohort was sequenced for TCR beta chains only, and without alpha or paired-chain data the features that could be detected were limited. At a false discovery rate of 0.05, a later analysis linked around 15,000 TCR beta sequences to specific HLA alleles. HLA typing was unavailable for some donors at each locus, so association tests used only the typed subset. CMV serostatus was the only immune exposure information available for the cohort. V-gene and J-gene trimming of TCR beta chains was associated with a missense DCLRE1C variant in a later genetic analysis, and the association was replicated in an independent cohort. Presence/absence analyses assumed roughly uniform sequencing depth across donors, an assumption that may not hold. The earlier analysis of nearly 600 of the donors excluded roughly 16 rarely observed V segments, including chromosome 9 orphons, because counts were too low. Several of the top co-occurrence clusters appeared to be linked to parvovirus B19, influenza, CMV and Epstein-Barr virus, according to a later analysis. According to a later analysis, TCR association rates differed among HLA loci, with DRB1 alleles showing the most associated TCRs and HLA-C alleles showing the fewest. When HLA alleles, especially DR and DQ, strongly co-occurred, attributing TCR associations to individual alleles was difficult.

About this clone: Its antigen remains unidentified. The record has no base qualities; no much larger clone is one base away.

In total, roughly 710 healthy bone marrow donors made up the cohort. At the time of sampling, every cohort member was nominally healthy, though immune exposures that went unrecorded were likely present. The donor tested CMV seropositive, placing the donor among the 250 to 300 seropositive members of the cohort. A peripheral blood sample was provided by each donor, and peripheral blood mononuclear cells were used for TCR beta sequencing. The Qiagen DNeasy Blood Extraction Kit was used to extract genomic DNA from the blood cell samples. Based on the germline V gene, the CDR1 and CDR2 sequences are SGHVS and FNYEAQ. The CDR3, cysteine through phenylalanine, is 14 amino acids long. Solely the CDR3 DNA is kept, with 42 bases framed from the first base. Relative to germline, V is 5 bases shorter and J is 7 bases shorter, with 14 bases between their ends. The library was built by means of the immunoSEQ multiplex PCR assay. For the multiplex PCR, a mixture combining 60 forward primers for TCR Vbeta segments and 13 reverse primers for TCR Jbeta segments was used. A multiplex PCR assay on genomic DNA amplified the CDR3 region of rearranged TCR beta genes. The Illumina HiSeq System was used to sequence the amplified TCR beta libraries as 87-base-pair reads. For the original study's pipeline: A later analysis tallied roughly 80 million unique TCR beta chains across the 640 or so repertoires, and around 12 million of those chains were shared by two or more donors. To remove PCR and sequencing errors, raw reads were error-corrected and collapsed into unique sequences using a nearest-neighbor algorithm that merged closely related sequences. CDR3 sequences were aligned to IMGT reference sequences to assign V, D and J gene segments. For a sequence to be retained, a match of at least six nucleotides was required to both a V gene segment and a J gene segment. A rearrangement was called productive if the CDR3 had no stop codons and remained in frame with V and J, and every other rearrangement was called non-productive. CDR3 was defined according to IMGT convention as the region running from the second conserved V-encoded cysteine to the conserved J-encoded phenylalanine. The earlier analysis of some 600 of the donors excluded sequences that lacked an unambiguous match to a single V gene segment. In an earlier analysis of approximately 590 of the donors, a V segment was called functional when productive rearrangements were above 56.7%, and segregating when the standard deviation between donors exceeded 5%. To diagnose cytomegalovirus status from the catalog of TCR beta chain sequences, a statistical classification framework was built. In a later analysis, V and J genes were assigned by comparing TCR nucleotide sequences against IMGT/GENE-DB human TR gene sequences. A later analysis assigned CDR3 sequences and most-parsimonious VDJ recombination scenarios with the TCRdist pipeline. In a later analysis, every TCR beta chain was defined by the combination of its CDR3 amino acid sequence and its V-gene family, and reads without a unique V-gene family were dropped. In a later analysis, fewer than 600 highly shared, low-generation-probability nucleotide sequences were removed to address suspected cross-contamination and a sequencing artifact. In a later analysis, a clonal expansion index for each public chain was calculated from normalized within-repertoire ranks of inferred template counts. In a later analysis, generation probabilities were computed with a VDJ recombination model fitted to out-of-frame rearrangements, and the resulting probabilities were checked against IGoR. Hypergeometric tests were used in a later analysis to score TCR-TCR, TCR-HLA and TCR-CMV co-occurrence, with a repertoire-size bias correction applied to the TCR pairs. To estimate false discovery rates, a later analysis permuted the HLA or CMV assignments 20 times. A later analysis grouped co-occurring TCRs with DBSCAN, adding TCRdist sequence similarity when clustering within HLA-allele-positive subsets. Repertoires with fewer than 30,000 or more than 120,000 public chains, plus five repertoires with anomalous nucleotide sharing, were excluded from co-occurrence clustering. Entries here come from immuneACCESS through TCRdb and include only in-frame sequences with V and J called. Some clones fail to appear in such tables; in the studies checked, an unresolved V gene covers under half of the shortfall, and the cause of the remainder is unknown. D and trimming were read from the DNA, whereas the V and J calls and clone size are those reported in that table. In this sample the table shows some 110,000 clones, roughly three fifths of which occur a single time. The top ten clonotypes cover roughly 8.6% of the sample.

The sequencing input was PBMCs. The clonotype originates from a middle-aged woman in good health and CMV-seropositive. The sequence joins TRBV7-6 to TRBJ2-2, and perhaps TRBD2 as D gene, on 6 matching bases. The CDR3 region: CASSPGGGNGELFF. The sequence in DNA is TGTGCCAGCAGCCCGGGTGGGGGGAACGGGGAGCTGTTTTTT.